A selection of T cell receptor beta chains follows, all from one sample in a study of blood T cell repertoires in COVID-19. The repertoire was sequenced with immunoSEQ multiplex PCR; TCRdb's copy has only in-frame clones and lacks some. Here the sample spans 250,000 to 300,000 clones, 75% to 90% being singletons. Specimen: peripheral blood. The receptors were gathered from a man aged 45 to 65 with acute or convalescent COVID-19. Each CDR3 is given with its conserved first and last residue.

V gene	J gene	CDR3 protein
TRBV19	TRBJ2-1	CASSIGTVSYNEQFF
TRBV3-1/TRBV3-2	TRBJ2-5	CASSQGGRFVEETQYF
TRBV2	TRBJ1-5	CASSGLGGRDQPQHF
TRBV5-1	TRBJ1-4	CASSSPGQGNEKLFF
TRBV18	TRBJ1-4	CASSPPGGRGEKLFF
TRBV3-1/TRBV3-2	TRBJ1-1	CASRPMTGEAFF
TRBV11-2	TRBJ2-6	CASSPRGGPLSGANVLTF
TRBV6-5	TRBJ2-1	CASRAGTGANEQFF
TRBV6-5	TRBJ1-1	CAYRTGTEAFF
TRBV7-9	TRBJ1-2	CASSLDSRFSYGYTF
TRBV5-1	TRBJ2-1	CASSLGAGSSYNEQFF
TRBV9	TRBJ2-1	CASSEGSSGGAFYEQFF
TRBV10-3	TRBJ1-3	CAIRTVRGNTIYF
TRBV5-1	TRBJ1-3	CASSPPGQGNTIYF
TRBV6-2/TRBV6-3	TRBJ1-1	CASSARGTEAFF
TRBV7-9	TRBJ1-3	CASSLTTGQVDGNTIYF
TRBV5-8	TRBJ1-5	CASSSGQGIGGQPQHF
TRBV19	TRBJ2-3	CASRGLAATDTQYF
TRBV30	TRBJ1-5	CAWTLRDRGNQPQHF
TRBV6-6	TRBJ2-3	CATSGTGGFTQYF
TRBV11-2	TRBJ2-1	CASSLGAGVGNEQFF
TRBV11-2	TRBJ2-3	CASSLASGTDTQYF
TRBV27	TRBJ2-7	CASSLSPDRGYEQYF
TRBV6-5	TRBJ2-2	CATNWGPNTGELFF
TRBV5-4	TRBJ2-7	CASSFDSYEQYF
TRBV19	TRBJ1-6	CASSWDTASPLHF